A single sample is the source of the 26 T cell receptor beta chains below, sequenced in a study of cytomegalovirus exposure and HLA in healthy donors. It was with 60 Vbeta and 13 Jbeta primers that the PCR ran. TCRdb's copy holds only in-frame clones and misses some; the assay was immunoSEQ multiplex PCR. The sample shows roughly 130,000 clones, about two thirds of them seen only once. Sequencing was carried out using PBMCs. The receptors were gathered from a man aged 40-49 years in good health and CMV-seropositive.

The table lists this clone with a few counts. The gene calls are TRBV7-6 and TRBJ2-3, with 11 bases identical to TRBD2. The germline gives CDR1 SGHVS, CDR2 FNYEAQ. The CDR3 loop spans 19 amino acids. The V and J ends lost 2 bases and 1 base, in that order; junction bases with no gene match: 11. The CDR3 spells CASSLRFHLAGGGTDTQYF. The CDR3 DNA reads TGTGCCAGCAGCTTACGCTTTCATCTAGCGGGGGGCGGCACAGATACGCAGTATTTT.

The chain is built from TRBV19 and TRBJ2-3, with TRBD2 matching 9 bases. Unmatched junction bases numbered 2, after V lost 9 bases and J lost 1 base. Germline V gene data show CDR1 as LNHDA and CDR2 as SQIVND (reference sequence). CDR3 length equals 13 residues. The CDR3 reads CARAGGGTDTQYF. Written as DNA, the CDR3 is TGTGCCAGGGCGGGGGGGGGCACAGATACGCAGTATTTT.

This clone was picked up one time. The rearrangement links TRBV6-6 to TRBJ2-5; D is perhaps TRBD2 (6 bases). The V end was cut by 2 bases, the J end by 4 bases, with 8 bases between. Germline CDR1 is MNHNY and CDR2 is SVGAGI (reference sequence). The length of the CDR3 is 13 residues. The CDR3 region has the DNA TGTGCCAGCAGTTACATAGCGGTAGAGACCCAGTACTTC. This encodes CASSYIAVETQYF.

The rearrangement links TRBV5-1 to TRBJ2-5; 8 bases line up with TRBD1. Germline CDR1 SGHRS, CDR2 YFSETQ. CDR3 length: 15 residues. V shed 4 bases, J shed 3 bases, and the junction held 8 bases outside the gene matches. The CDR3 DNA reads as TGCGCCAGCAGCACGATGCAGGGGGCCGAAGAGACCCAGTACTTC. Amino acids: CASSTMQGAEETQYF.

The CDR3 here is CAISDPLGAGELFF. CDR3 DNA sequence: TGTGCCATCAGCGATCCCCTGGGAGCCGGGGAGCTGTTTTTT. The rearrangement uses TRBV10-3 and TRBJ2-2; weak D call: TRBD2 (5 bases). Germline lookup yields CDR1 ENHRY and CDR2 SYGVKD. This CDR3 is 14 amino acids long. The V end was cut by 6 bases, the J end by 6 bases, with 14 bases between.

The rearrangement joins TRBV5-5 to TRBJ2-7; D is undetermined. The CDR3 runs to 13 residues. V gave up 0 bases and J gave up 5 bases, with 9 bases separating them. Germline CDR1 is SGHKS and CDR2 is YYEKEE (reference sequence). The CDR3 DNA follows: TGTGCCAGCAGCTTGGCCCCAAGCGACGAGCAGTACTTC. Protein: CASSLAPSDEQYF.

The chain links TRBV5-1 to TRBJ2-5; TRBD2 matches 16 bases. V trimming: 2 bases; J trimming: 4 bases; junction bases outside the gene matches: 5. The CDR3 length is 17 residues. Looked up from germline, CDR1 is SGHRS and CDR2 is YFSETQ. The CDR3 sequence: CASSLGTSGRALETQYF. In DNA, the CDR3 is TGCGCCAGCAGCTTAGGGACTAGCGGGAGGGCCCTAGAGACCCAGTACTTC.

This clone has just a few counts. V usage is TRBV10-3 and J usage is TRBJ2-7, with TRBD2 matching over 7 bases. The CDR3 consists of 15 residues. In germline, CDR1 is ENHRY, CDR2 SYGVKD. Germline trimming cut 8 bases from V and 0 bases from J; bases unmatched to any gene: 10. CDR3 sequence reads: CAIRSSGSSSYEQYF. In DNA form, the CDR3 reads TGTGCCATCCGGTCTAGCGGTTCTAGCTCCTACGAGCAGTACTTC.

The chain links TRBV5-6 to TRBJ1-6; D is possibly TRBD1 (5 bases). Trimming shortened V by 0 bases and J by 10 bases, and 8 bases separated the two germline ends. The CDR3 contains 13 residues. The germline V gene has CDR1 SGHDT and CDR2 YYEEEE. The CDR3 is CASSLGGDSPLHF. DNA of the CDR3: TGTGCCAGCAGCTTGGGCGGGGACTCACCCCTCCACTTT.

The genes are TRBV6-6 and TRBJ1-5; 11 bases agree with TRBD1. The V and J ends lost 2 bases and 5 bases, in that order; junction bases with no gene match: 5. Germline V gene sequence: CDR1 MNHNY, CDR2 SVGAGI (reference sequence). This CDR3 is built from 16 residues. The CDR3 reads CASSYLGQGAYQPQHF. CDR3 DNA: TGTGCCAGCAGTTACCTTGGACAGGGGGCCTATCAGCCCCAGCATTTT.

The chain couples TRBV11-2 to TRBJ2-7; D is unclear. Germline V gene data show CDR1 as SGHAT and CDR2 as FQNNGV. The CDR3 has 12 amino acids. V lost 2 bases and J 4 bases, leaving 6 bases between the germline ends. CDR3 sequence: CASSLRLYEQYF. CDR3 in DNA: TGTGCCAGCAGCTTACGTCTTTACGAGCAGTACTTC.

CDR3 protein: CASSSGQGAGEKLFF. The CDR3, as DNA: TGTGCCAGCAGCTCTGGACAGGGGGCAGGTGAAAAACTGTTTTTT. The chain joins TRBV6-4 to TRBJ1-4; 11 nucleotides align to TRBD1. Germline CDR1 is MRHNA and CDR2 is SNTAGT. The CDR3 is 15 amino acids. V trimming: 6 bases; J trimming: 7 bases; junction bases outside the gene matches: 7.

The V gene is TRBV10-2, the J gene TRBJ2-3, with D perhaps TRBD1 (5 bases). V lost 1 base and J lost 2, with 10 bases in between. The CDR3 has 15 amino acids. Germline V gene lookup returns CDR1 WSHSY and CDR2 SAAADI. CDR3 in amino acids: CASSEWGRNTDTQYF. In DNA form, the CDR3 reads TGCGCCAGCAGTGAGTGGGGCAGGAACACAGATACGCAGTATTTT.

The gene calls are TRBV19 and TRBJ1-5; TRBD1 agrees at 9 bases. J lost 2 bases, V lost 5 bases, and 10 bases had no gene match. Looked up from germline, CDR1 is LNHDA and CDR2 is SQIVND (reference sequence). This CDR3 region has 17 residues. This CDR3 is CASSGTGLNDGNQPQHF. The CDR3, as DNA: TGTGCCAGTAGTGGGACAGGGTTGAATGACGGCAATCAGCCCCAGCATTTT. The full variable domain, with the rest looked up from reference TRBV19 and TRBJ1-5, is DGGITQSPKYLFRKEGQNVTLSCEQNLNHDAMYWYRQDPGQGLRLIYYSQIVNDFQKGDIAEGYSVSREKKESFPLTVTSAQKNPTAFYLCASSGTGLNDGNQPQHFGDGTRLSIL.

The chain employs TRBV14 and TRBJ2-1; possibly TRBD2 for D (6 bases). V lost 0 bases and J 9 bases, leaving 15 bases between the germline ends. The CDR3 length is 15 residues. Germline CDR1 and CDR2: SGHDN and FVKESK. CDR3 sequence: CASSQDRLGRGEQFF. In nucleotides, the CDR3 is TGTGCCAGCAGCCAAGATCGACTAGGCAGAGGTGAGCAGTTCTTC.

This chain uses TRBV27 with TRBJ1-2; 10 positions agree with TRBD1. CDR3 length: 18 amino acids. The germline gives CDR1 MNHEY, CDR2 SMNVEV (reference sequence). Trimming removed 6 bases from V and 3 bases from J; junction bases left unmatched: 16. CDR3 residues: CASSPLTGTGASDYGYTF. The CDR3 nucleotides are TGTGCCAGCAGCCCTCTCACCGGGACAGGGGCTTCGGACTATGGCTACACCTTC.

This clone was seen just once. The rearrangement links TRBV6-5 to TRBJ1-2; 12 bases fit TRBD1. There are 15 residues in the CDR3. Losses at the gene ends were 6 bases for V and 7 bases for J; bases not matched to a gene: 9. CDR1 MNHEY and CDR2 SVGAGI come from the germline V gene. The CDR3 nucleotides read TGTGCCAGCAGACGGCCCGGGACAGGGGGCGGTGGCTACACCTTC. Encoded protein: CASRRPGTGGGGYTF.

This clone was detected once. The chain combines TRBV15 with TRBJ2-7, with 9 bases that match TRBD1. J gave up 2 bases and V 4 bases, and 6 bases lay outside the gene matches. Germline CDR1 LNHNV, CDR2 YYDKDF (reference sequence). This CDR3 spans 15 amino acids. The CDR3 region is CATSTDRGKTYEQYF. CDR3 nucleotide sequence: TGTGCCACCAGCACTGACAGGGGGAAAACCTACGAGCAGTACTTC.

This chain uses TRBV10-2 with TRBJ1-1; D is perhaps TRBD1 (6 bases). CDR3 length: 14 amino acids. The ends were cut back, 7 bases at V and 0 bases at J, with 12 bases in the middle. Germline CDR1 is WSHSY and CDR2 is SAAADI. CDR3 DNA sequence: TGCGCCAGCAATTTTAACAGGGTGAACACTGAAGCTTTCTTT. Protein: CASNFNRVNTEAFF.

The chain employs TRBV29-1 and TRBJ2-3, with 9 bases identical to TRBD1. CDR1 and CDR2 (germline): SQVTM, ANQGSEA. This CDR3 spans 12 amino acids. The ends lost 4 bases at V and 5 bases at J; junction bases unmatched: 1. CDR3 region: CSVGTGVDTQYF. CDR3 DNA sequence: TGCAGCGTTGGGACAGGGGTAGATACGCAGTATTTT.

V is TRBV18 and J is TRBJ2-6; the match to TRBD1 covers 8 bases. Germline CDR1 reads KGHSH; CDR2 reads LQKENI. The CDR3 covers 17 residues. The trim removed 3 bases at V and 1 base at J, leaving 5 bases unmatched. The CDR3 DNA follows: TGTGCCAGCTCACCGGGGCAGGGGGCGTCTGGGGCCAACGTCCTGACTTTC. Residues: CASSPGQGASGANVLTF.

The V call is TRBV5-4, the J call TRBJ2-7; D call uncertain. The germline V and J ends were trimmed by 3 bases and 5 bases, with 12 bases remaining between them. CDR3 length: 13 amino acids. Germline V gives CDR1 SGHNT, CDR2 YYREEE (reference sequence). CDR3 residues: CASSSPGKNEQYF. CDR3 DNA sequence: TGTGCCAGCAGCTCCCCGGGTAAGAACGAGCAGTACTTC.

This clone was picked up one time. The genes are TRBV5-4 and TRBJ1-1; possible D gene TRBD1, 6 bases. Looked up from germline, CDR1 is SGHNT and CDR2 is YYREEE (reference sequence). V gave up 4 bases and J gave up 2 bases, with 15 bases separating them. The CDR3 totals 15 residues. DNA for the CDR3: TGTGCCAGCAGCGCCTTTCAGGGGCAAAACACTGAAGCTTTCTTT. Protein sequence: CASSAFQGQNTEAFF.

This clone was detected only once. The chain links TRBV11-2 to TRBJ2-4; D may be TRBD1 (7 bases). CDR1 SGHAT and CDR2 FQNNGV come from the germline V gene. The CDR3 consists of 14 residues. The ends were cut back, 1 base at V and 6 bases at J, with 10 bases in the middle. This CDR3 reads CASSLGQGGNIQYF. The CDR3 DNA is TGTGCCAGCAGCTTAGGACAGGGAGGAAACATTCAGTACTTC.

The chain employs TRBV6-1 and TRBJ2-1; TRBD1 might be the D (6 bases). This CDR3 comprises 13 residues. Trimming left V 6 bases short and J 6 bases short, with 12 bases between. CDR1 and CDR2 (germline): MNHNS, SASEGT. The CDR3 region is CASRGAPPNEQFF. The CDR3 bases are TGTGCCAGCAGGGGGGCCCCGCCCAATGAGCAGTTCTTC.

The chain carries TRBV6-5 and TRBJ1-2; TRBD1 might be the D (6 bases). Trimming took 0 bases from V and 2 from J, leaving 13 bases between them. The CDR3 runs to 16 residues. In germline, CDR1 is MNHEY, CDR2 SVGAGI. Written as DNA, the CDR3 is TGTGCCAGCAGTTACTCCCCACGACAGGTGAACTATGGCTACACCTTC. This encodes CASSYSPRQVNYGYTF.